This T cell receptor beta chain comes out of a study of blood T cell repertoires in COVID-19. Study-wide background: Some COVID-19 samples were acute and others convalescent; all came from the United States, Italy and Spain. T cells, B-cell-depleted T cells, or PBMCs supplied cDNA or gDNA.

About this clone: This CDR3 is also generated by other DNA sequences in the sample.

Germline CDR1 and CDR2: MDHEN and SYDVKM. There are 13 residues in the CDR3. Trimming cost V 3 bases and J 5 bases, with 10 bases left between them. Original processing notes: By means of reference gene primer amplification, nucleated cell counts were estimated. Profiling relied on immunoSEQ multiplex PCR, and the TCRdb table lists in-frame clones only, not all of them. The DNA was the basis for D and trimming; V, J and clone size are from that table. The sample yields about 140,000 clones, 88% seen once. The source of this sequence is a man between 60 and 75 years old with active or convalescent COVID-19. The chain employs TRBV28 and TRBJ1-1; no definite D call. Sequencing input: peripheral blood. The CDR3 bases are TGTGCCAGCAGTTTCGCAGGAAATACTGAAGCTTTCTTT. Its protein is CASSFAGNTEAFF.